These 30 T cell receptor beta chains originate from one sample sequenced in a study of T cell responses to AZD1222 COVID-19 vaccine. Repertoires were generated with immunoSEQ multiplex PCR, while TCRdb's copy carries only in-frame clones and drops some. The table shows approximately 150,000 clones, with roughly nine tenths occurring only once. The sequencing used peripheral blood, collected 28 days after the second AZD1222 dose. These receptors were collected from an adult who received the AZD1222 COVID-19 vaccine.

The chain employs TRBV7-6 and TRBJ1-6; no clear D. The V gene lost 1 base and the J gene lost 10 bases, with 8 bases spanning the gap. The CDR3 covers 13 residues. Germline lookup yields CDR1 SGHVS and CDR2 FNYEAQ. The CDR3 loop is CASSLVFGSPLHF. CDR3 DNA sequence: TGTGCCAGCAGCTTAGTCTTCGGATCACCCCTCCACTTT.

The chain joins TRBV2 to TRBJ1-3; 8 bases are a match to TRBD1. J was trimmed by 3 bases and V by 5 bases; bases with no gene match: 9. This CDR3 is built from 16 residues. Germline V gives CDR1 SNHLY, CDR2 FYNNEI. The CDR3, as DNA: TGTGCCAGCAGTACGCTCATGACAGGGGTTGGAAACACCATATATTTT. Protein sequence: CASSTLMTGVGNTIYF.

The chain combines TRBV7-3 with TRBJ1-6; 7 bases agree with TRBD1. Trimming removed 5 bases from V and 4 bases from J; junction bases left unmatched: 5. The germline CDR1 and CDR2 sequences are SGHTA and FQGTGA. The CDR3 is made up of 15 amino acids. The CDR3 loop is CASSQGTDYNSPLHF. CDR3 nucleotide sequence: TGTGCCAGCAGCCAAGGGACAGATTATAATTCACCCCTCCACTTT.

The chain combines TRBV2 with TRBJ2-1; D uncertain. The V end was cut by 6 bases, the J end by 8 bases, with 17 bases between. The CDR3 is made up of 14 amino acids. Germline CDR1 SNHLY, CDR2 FYNNEI. CDR3 DNA sequence: TGTGCCAGCAGCGTAGGGCCTCCAAGGGATGAGCAGTTCTTC. This translates into CASSVGPPRDEQFF.

This clone was seen a single time. In nucleotides, the CDR3 is TGCGCCAGCAGTGAGTCGAATCCCAGCACAGATACGCAGTATTTT. Its translation: CASSESNPSTDTQYF. V is TRBV10-1 and J is TRBJ2-3; D ambiguous. The CDR3 sequence is 15 residues long. Germline assignment: CDR1 WNHNN and CDR2 SYGVQD (reference sequence). The V end was cut by 0 bases, the J end by 0 bases, with 7 bases between.

The chain has TRBV2 and TRBJ1-3; D is unclear. The CDR3 totals 13 residues. The ends were cut back, 7 bases at V and 0 bases at J, with 7 bases in the middle. CDR1 and CDR2 from the germline V gene are SNHLY and FYNNEI. CDR3 region: CASTRDSGNTIYF. The CDR3 region has the DNA TGTGCCAGCACCCGGGACTCTGGAAACACCATATATTTT.

The chain carries TRBV16 and TRBJ2-1; 7 bases align to TRBD1. From germline, CDR1 is KGHSY and CDR2 FQNENV. The trim removed 0 bases at V and 12 bases at J, leaving 2 bases unmatched. The CDR3 consists of 12 residues. The chain's CDR3 is CASSQSGTAQFF. The CDR3 bases are TGTGCCAGCAGCCAATCGGGGACAGCGCAGTTCTTC. Based on the CDR3 plus reference TRBV16 and TRBJ2-1, the full variable domain is GEEVAQTPKHLVRGEGQKAKLYCAPIKGHSYVFWYQQVLKNEFKFLISFQNENVFDETGMPKERFSAKCLPNSPCSLEIQATKLEDSAVYFCASSQSGTAQFFGPGTRLTVL.

V gene TRBV4-1 combines with J gene TRBJ2-2; 10 nucleotides agree with TRBD2. Germline lookup yields CDR1 MGHRA and CDR2 YSYEKL. The trim removed 3 bases at V and 6 bases at J, leaving 10 bases unmatched. CDR3 length: 17 amino acids. The CDR3 sequence: CASSQALAGVPAGELFF. The CDR3 DNA follows: TGCGCCAGCAGCCAGGCCCTAGCGGGAGTCCCGGCCGGGGAGCTGTTTTTT.

The sample holds a few counts of this clone. V gene TRBV28 combines with J gene TRBJ2-1; D is possibly TRBD2 (5 bases). The germline V and J ends were trimmed by 0 bases and 10 bases, with 13 bases remaining between them. Germline V gene data show CDR1 as MDHEN and CDR2 as SYDVKM. The CDR3 loop spans 14 amino acids. This CDR3 is CASSLWEDTQEQFF. The CDR3 DNA sequence: TGTGCCAGCAGTTTATGGGAGGATACTCAAGAGCAGTTCTTC.

V gene TRBV19 combines with J gene TRBJ1-1; D perhaps matches TRBD1 (5 bases). Germline CDR1 and CDR2: LNHDA and SQIVND (reference sequence). The CDR3 has 15 amino acids. The ends were cut back, 4 bases at V and 6 bases at J, with 18 bases in the middle. CDR3 DNA sequence: TGTGCCAGTAGTACCGTGGGGGGTGGCGGGGCTGAAGCTTTCTTT. The encoded protein is CASSTVGGGGAEAFF.

The CDR3 region has the DNA TGTGCCAGCAGCGGGGGACAGGGGGTTGCAGATACGCAGTATTTT. Encoded protein: CASSGGQGVADTQYF. The chain joins TRBV9 to TRBJ2-3; 11 positions agree with TRBD1. Per germline, CDR1 SGDLS and CDR2 YYNGEE. V lost 3 bases to trimming and J lost 4 bases; unmatched junction nucleotides: 4. CDR3 length: 15 amino acids. Based on the CDR3 plus reference TRBV9 and TRBJ2-3, the full variable domain is DSGVTQTPKHLITATGQRVTLRCSPRSGDLSVYWYQQSLDQGLQFLIQYYNGEERAKGNILERFSAQQFPDLHSELNLSSLELGDSALYFCASSGGQGVADTQYFGPGTRLTVL.

This clone was seen only once. CDR3 loop: CASSQDWGSNEKLFF. CDR3 in DNA: TGCGCCAGCAGCCAAGATTGGGGAAGTAATGAAAAACTGTTTTTT. This sequence joins TRBV4-3 and TRBJ1-4; D uncertain. V lost 0 bases to trimming and J lost 4 bases, with 9 bases between them. Germline V CDR1 and CDR2: LGHNA, YSLEER. The CDR3 contains 15 residues.

The chain couples TRBV29-1 to TRBJ2-7, with D unresolved. The CDR3 contains 15 residues. Per the germline V gene, CDR1 is SQVTM and CDR2 is ANQGSEA. V was cut by 4 bases and J by 2 bases, with 18 bases left in between. CDR3 nucleotides: TGCAGCGTTGTAGTATTACGGCAGCACCCCTACGAGCAGTACTTC. Translating gives CSVVVLRQHPYEQYF.

This rearrangement joins TRBV5-6 to TRBJ2-3; D gene ambiguous. Germline V lookup: CDR1 SGHDT, CDR2 YYEEEE. The CDR3 loop spans 14 amino acids. Trimming removed 6 bases at V and 2 bases at J, with 13 bases between. The CDR3 nucleotides are TGTGCCAGCACCTCGGCCTTTTTCACAGATACGCAGTATTTT. Protein product: CASTSAFFTDTQYF.

V is TRBV6-5 and J is TRBJ1-5; D gene ambiguous. The germline V gene encodes CDR1 MNHEY and CDR2 SVGAGI. The CDR3 loop spans 15 amino acids. Trimming removed 2 bases from V and 5 bases from J, with 13 bases in between. The CDR3 sequence: CASSYGFGFDQPQHF. As DNA, the CDR3 is TGTGCCAGCAGTTACGGATTTGGGTTTGATCAGCCCCAGCATTTT.

This clone came up once. This sequence joins TRBV27 and TRBJ2-7, with 12 bases matching TRBD2. Germline CDR1 is MNHEY and CDR2 is SMNVEV (reference sequence). This CDR3 is 16 amino acids long. V shed 4 bases, J shed 3 bases, and the junction held 7 bases outside the gene matches. The chain's CDR3 is CASSSPLAGGNYEQYF. The CDR3 bases are TGTGCCAGCAGTTCTCCGCTAGCGGGAGGGAACTACGAGCAGTACTTC.

The gene calls are TRBV6-6 and TRBJ1-3; 8 nucleotides match TRBD1. There are 16 residues in the CDR3. Germline V gene sequence: CDR1 MNHNY, CDR2 SVGAGI (reference sequence). V dropped 4 bases and J dropped 2; count of bases not matched to a gene: 7. This CDR3 is CASSSEGQGAGNTIYF. CDR3 sequence (DNA): TGTGCCAGCAGTTCCGAAGGACAGGGAGCTGGAAACACCATATATTTT.

This chain connects TRBV4-3 to TRBJ1-4; D is unclear. Between the trimmed V and J ends, which lost 1 base and 8 bases, there was a span of 14 bases. Germline CDR1 reads LGHNA; CDR2 reads YSLEER. The CDR3 has 15 amino acids. The CDR3 spells CASSQVASRGEKLFF. The CDR3 region has the DNA TGCGCCAGCAGCCAAGTGGCCAGCCGTGGGGAAAAACTGTTTTTT.

The count of this clone is one. V gene TRBV9 combines with J gene TRBJ2-3, with D unresolved. V dropped 3 bases and J dropped 7 bases, with 15 bases sitting between them. This CDR3 comprises 14 residues. Germline V lookup: CDR1 SGDLS, CDR2 YYNGEE. The CDR3 nucleotides read TGTGCCAGCAGCGCGACTTCGGACGGATATACGCAGTATTTT. The encoded protein is CASSATSDGYTQYF.

Concerning this clone: In the same sample, other DNA sequences code for this CDR3. The rearrangement joins TRBV7-9 to TRBJ1-1; D gene ambiguous. V was cut by 1 base and J by 2 bases, with 8 bases left in between. CDR1 SEHNR and CDR2 FQNEAQ come from the germline V gene (reference sequence). The CDR3 sequence is 14 residues long. The CDR3 loop reads CASSLVGPNTEAFF. The CDR3, as DNA: TGTGCCAGCAGCTTAGTTGGCCCTAACACTGAAGCTTTCTTT.

The CDR3 DNA is TGTGCCAGCAGCGTAGATTTAGGCCAGCCCCAGCATTTT. Translating gives CASSVDLGQPQHF. The gene calls are TRBV9 and TRBJ1-5; no firm D call. The V gene lost 0 bases and the J gene lost 7 bases, with 8 bases spanning the gap. CDR3 length: 13 amino acids. Germline V gene lookup returns CDR1 SGDLS and CDR2 YYNGEE.

The chain employs TRBV6-2 or TRBV6-3 and TRBJ2-7, with 10 bases identical to TRBD2. Germline V gene lookup returns CDR1 MNHEY and CDR2 SVGEGT. The CDR3 totals 16 residues. V was pared by 0 bases and J by 2 bases, with 4 bases of the junction left unmatched. The CDR3 is CASSYSILAGPYEQYF. The CDR3 DNA is TGTGCCAGCAGTTACTCGATACTAGCGGGGCCCTACGAGCAGTACTTC.

The chain carries TRBV5-1 and TRBJ2-2; 13 nucleotides match TRBD2. Germline loops: CDR1 SGHRS, CDR2 YFSETQ. V was clipped by 5 bases and J by 0 bases; unmatched bases: 22. This CDR3 contains 23 residues. This CDR3 reads CASRGIKTGLAGVRDTNTGELFF. The CDR3 DNA reads as TGCGCCAGCAGGGGGATTAAGACCGGACTAGCGGGAGTAAGGGATACGAACACCGGGGAGCTGTTTTTT.

The chain carries TRBV6-5 and TRBJ1-4; D not certain. V lost 11 bases and J 0 bases, leaving 10 bases between the germline ends. CDR3 length: 13 amino acids. CDR1 MNHEY and CDR2 SVGAGI come from the germline V gene. In nucleotides, the CDR3 is TGTGCCGCGCAGCATGCAACTAATGAAAAACTGTTTTTT. Protein sequence: CAAQHATNEKLFF.

This sequence joins TRBV19 and TRBJ1-2; D remains unclear. From germline, CDR1 is LNHDA and CDR2 SQIVND (reference sequence). The CDR3 runs 15 residues. Trimming shortened V by 5 bases and J by 0 bases, and 13 bases separated the two germline ends. Here the CDR3 DNA reads TGTGCCAGTAGTTCCCCTTTATTAGCTAACTATGGCTACACCTTC. Translating gives CASSSPLLANYGYTF.

The chain links TRBV28 to TRBJ2-3; 12 bases agree with TRBD2. The CDR3 extends over 18 amino acids. The V gene's germline CDR1 is MDHEN and CDR2 SYDVKM. The V segment lost 7 bases and the J segment 5 bases; nucleotides outside the gene matches: 16. In DNA, the CDR3 is TGTGCCAGCATTGGGCTAGCGGGAGGGCCGGACTATCGAGATACGCAGTATTTT. Translated, it gives CASIGLAGGPDYRDTQYF.

The chain uses TRBV11-1 and TRBJ2-3; 14 nucleotides agree with TRBD2. Germline V gene data show CDR1 as SGHAT and CDR2 as FQDESV (reference sequence). The trim removed 5 bases at V and 5 bases at J, leaving 3 bases unmatched. The CDR3 loop spans 15 amino acids. The CDR3 DNA is TGTGCCAGCAGCAACGGACTAGCGGGAGGAGATACGCAGTATTTT. Protein: CASSNGLAGGDTQYF.

The genes are TRBV5-6 and TRBJ1-5; D not certain. V shed 4 bases and J shed 7 bases, with 12 bases lying between them. This CDR3 is 13 amino acids long. The germline V gene encodes CDR1 SGHDT and CDR2 YYEEEE. The CDR3 loop is CASSRRVEQPQHF. CDR3 in DNA: TGTGCCAGCAGCCGACGGGTGGAACAGCCCCAGCATTTT.

This clone has just a few counts. The chain carries TRBV28 and TRBJ2-7; D not certain. Germline V gene data show CDR1 as MDHEN and CDR2 as SYDVKM. V dropped 6 bases and J dropped 3 bases, with 6 bases sitting between them. The CDR3 totals 11 residues. As DNA, the CDR3 is TGTGCCAGCAGCTTCAGCTACGAGCAGTACTTC. Its protein product is CASSFSYEQYF.

The chain carries TRBV11-3 and TRBJ1-1; D is uncertain. Trimming removed 5 bases at V and 6 bases at J, with 7 bases between. Looked up from germline, CDR1 is SGHNT and CDR2 is YENEEA. The CDR3 is made up of 11 amino acids. The CDR3 reads CASSETAEAFF. The CDR3 DNA follows: TGTGCCAGCAGCGAGACTGCTGAAGCTTTCTTT.